This T cell receptor beta chain was sequenced during a study of blood T cell repertoires in COVID-19 (dated by TCRdb to between 2020 and 2021). Regarding the research as a whole: Samples covering the acute and convalescent phases of COVID-19 were provided by collaborators in the United States, Italy and Spain. The material from the prospective study consisted of cDNA or gDNA derived from T cells, B-cell-depleted T cells, or PBMCs. Deeply sampled blood TCRbeta repertoires from subjects exposed to, actively infected with, or recovered from COVID-19 were included in the dataset. The repertoires were released in a freely available public database meant as a resource for research on the immune response to SARS-CoV-2. The samples were drawn from the first 160 participants of the ongoing ImmuneRACE study and from more than 1,000 subjects provided by 6 global collaborators. Sample metadata almost always included a de-identified subject ID, COVID-19 status, age in years and sex. Where HLA class I and class II types were available, the types were taken from metadata supplied by the sample provider, not from assay-based typing. Study-wide findings and limitations: The quantity of clinical and demographic metadata differed by source and by participant and was supplied without curation.

The V end gives up 2 bases and the J end 7 bases, leaving 16 bases in the junction not matched to a gene. Inclusive of the bounding cysteine and phenylalanine, the CDR3 is 17 residues long. Of all the DNA, just the CDR3 is kept, 51 bases in frame from base 1. The CDR1 and CDR2 encoded by the germline V gene are MGHDK and SYGVNS. Whole blood was collected in K2EDTA tubes by collaborating institutions according to the institutions' own protocols. Collaborator samples were shipped for TCRbeta analysis as frozen whole blood, isolated PBMCs, or DNA extracted from either sample type. A remark on this clone: Which antigen it targets is not known. Base quality data are lacking; no much larger clone is found one base away.

TCRbeta CDR3 regions were amplified from genomic DNA by means of the immunoSEQ Assay, a bias-controlled multiplex PCR. Processing in the source paper ran as follows. Nucleated cell counts per sample were estimated from amplification of reference gene primers within the assay. Sequence reads were collapsed and filtered to measure the absolute abundance of every unique TCRbeta CDR3 rearrangement. Productive Simpson clonality was computed per sample as the square root of Simpson's diversity index over productive rearrangements. TCRdb took this table from immuneACCESS and kept in-frame rearrangements with V and J called. Such tables lack part of the clones; where checked against another copy, unresolved V genes explain under half of the gap, and the rest is unexplained. For V, J and clone size, that table is used; D and trimming come from the DNA. A total of 290,000 or so clones appear in this sample, about 87% of them only once. 1% to 1.5% of the sample is in the top ten clones.

The chain is encoded by TRBV25-1 joined to TRBJ2-7, with 8 bases aligning to TRBD1. The sequence came from a man between 65 and 85 years old with acute or convalescent COVID-19. The specimen sequenced was peripheral blood. The DNA sequence is TGTGCCAGCAGTGAAAGTGGGGTCAGGGGGCTCCCTAGGGAGCAGTACTTC. This is translated as CASSESGVRGLPREQYF.